This paragraph reports one T cell receptor beta chain. Its target is unknown. Treatment reported: oral pan-JAK inhibitor, 5-10 mg twice daily. The authors sorted CD4+ and CD8+ T cells from PBMCs. Extracted RNA was reverse transcribed into cDNA, the sequencing template. Clones were read by immunoSEQ multiplex PCR, and TCRdb kept only the in-frame ones, dropping some. Seen here are under 200,000 clones, less than 70% observed once, and the top ten hold approximately 0.9%. This record comes from a study of CD8+ T cells in alopecia areata. Study observations and caveats: Greater clonality was observed in lesional scalp samples, especially alopecia totalis/universalis, versus normal scalp.

Germline values: CDR1 SQVTM, CDR2 ANQGSEA. The CDR3 is made up of 14 amino acids. V lost 6 bases to trimming and J lost 5 bases; unmatched junction nucleotides: 8. This sample comprised CD4+ T cells sorted from blood, obtained at week 4, from a patient treated with tofacitinib. The chain employs TRBV29-1 and TRBJ2-2, with 8 positions matching TRBD1. The clonotype was recovered from a human donor with alopecia areata. The chain's CDR3 is CSVWGTGATGELFF. CDR3 coding DNA: TGCAGCGTATGGGGGACAGGAGCAACCGGGGAGCTGTTTTTT.